This T cell receptor beta chain was captured by sequencing in a study of blood T cell repertoires in COVID-19. Study in general: PBMCs, B-cell-depleted T cells, or T cells provided the cDNA or gDNA that made up the material.

Per germline, CDR1 MNHNY and CDR2 SVGAGI (reference sequence). V was cut by 1 base and J by 7 bases, with 9 bases left in between. The CDR3 loop spans 13 amino acids. Sequencing was performed with immunoSEQ multiplex PCR; in TCRdb, only in-frame clones are kept and a portion is missing. The data show about 360,000 clones, around 88% seen once. The sequencing input was peripheral blood. The origin of this receptor is a woman aged 60-75 years with COVID-19, enrolled during active disease. J is TRBJ2-3 and V is TRBV6-6; D possibly corresponds to TRBD2 (5 bases). CDR3 nucleotide sequence: TGTGCCAGCAGTTACTTCCGGGGAAATACGCAGTATTTT. Protein: CASSYFRGNTQYF.